This T cell receptor delta chain was sequenced for a study of gamma-delta chains in newborns, infants, children. Study as a whole: Innate gammadelta T cells reportedly expand polyclonally right after birth, driven by microbial exposure, per the title.

This CDR3 is built from 18 residues. Per germline, CDR1 GEAIGNYY and CDR2 EKD. Trimming at V came to 0 bases and at J to 0 bases, leaving 6 bases not matched to a gene. Worth noting for this clone: The likely explanation is a read error, given a far larger clone one base away. Other DNA sequences in this specimen translate into the identical CDR3.

TCRdb used CATT to re-call clones from the reads. The repertoire holds about 5,000 delta-chain clones, with less than 3.5% as singletons. Sequencing was performed on blood. The V gene is TRDV2, the J gene TRDJ2; TRDD3 matches at 10 bases. This TCR derives from a child who was a newborn, infant or young child, either healthy, febrile or measles-vaccinated (not recorded which). CDR3 loop: CACDTGGGIRALTAQLFF. For the CDR3, the DNA is TGTGCCTGTGACACCGGTGGGGGGATACGCGCTTTGACAGCACAACTCTTCTTT.